The clone carrying this TCR beta chain was found many times. Its antigen is unidentified. The read halts 3 residues ahead of the CDR3 end, with the missing end drawn from the germline J gene. The protocol was immunoSEQ multiplex PCR, while the TCRdb copy is restricted to in-frame clones and leaves out a portion. This sample includes fewer than 65,000 clones with no singletons; its ten biggest clones take up 0.65% to 1%. The sample originates from a study of T cell clonality in common variable immunodeficiency. Findings and caveats of the study: The cause of increased CVID clonality remains unclear without subpopulation sequencing. Reportedly, TCR beta sequences from common variable immunodeficiency showed fewer deletions and N-nucleotide insertions. Compared with healthy controls, CVID subjects showed increased TCRbeta clonality, mostly in about a third.

The germline V gene has CDR1 DFQATT and CDR2 SNEGSKA (reference sequence). J gave up 7 bases and V 0 bases, and 7 bases lay outside the gene matches. The length of the CDR3 is 15 residues. The specimen sequenced was peripheral blood mononuclear cells. The source of this sequence is a person aged 18 to 70 in good health. The V gene is TRBV20-1, the J gene TRBJ2-2, with TRBD1 identical over 8 bases. The CDR3 protein is CSARDTGQASGELFF. CDR3 bases read: TGCAGTGCTAGAGATACGGGACAGGCTAGCGGGGAG.